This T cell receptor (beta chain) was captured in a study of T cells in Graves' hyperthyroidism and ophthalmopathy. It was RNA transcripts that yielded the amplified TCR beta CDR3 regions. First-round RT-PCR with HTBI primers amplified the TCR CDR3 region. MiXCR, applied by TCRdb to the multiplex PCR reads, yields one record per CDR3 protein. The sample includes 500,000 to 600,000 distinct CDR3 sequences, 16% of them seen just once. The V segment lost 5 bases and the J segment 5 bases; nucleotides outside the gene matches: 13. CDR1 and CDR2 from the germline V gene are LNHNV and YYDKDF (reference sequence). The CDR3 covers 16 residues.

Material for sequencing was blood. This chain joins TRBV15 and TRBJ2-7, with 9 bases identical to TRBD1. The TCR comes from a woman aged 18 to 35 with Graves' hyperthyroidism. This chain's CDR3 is CATSSKMGTGSDEQYF. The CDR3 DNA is TGTGCCACCAGCTCAAAGATGGGGACAGGGTCCGACGAGCAGTACTTC.